The source of this T cell receptor beta chain is a study of cytomegalovirus exposure and HLA in healthy donors. In its sample, this clone was seen once. The antigen is not known. The PCR had 60 Vbeta and 13 Jbeta primers. Using immunoSEQ multiplex PCR, the repertoire was profiled, and TCRdb retains in-frame clones only, with some absent. Of more than 90,000 clones in the sample, around four fifths were seen once. General observations from the study: Specificity of a few CMV-associated chains for CMV antigens was verified in vitro. Based on reports, TCR beta sequences accurately predicted HLA-A and HLA-B alleles for most subjects. The productive fraction for most TCR beta V segments was about 87% or about 30% in an earlier analysis. The authors later found most CMV-associated TCR beta chains appeared HLA-restricted.

J lost 4 bases, V lost 7 bases, and 17 bases had no gene match. The CDR3 is made up of 17 amino acids. Germline V gives CDR1 MNHEY, CDR2 SMNVEV (reference sequence). The sample taken for sequencing was PBMCs. V usage is TRBV27 and J usage is TRBJ2-7; 9 nucleotides agree with TRBD2. The TCR comes from a woman between 40 and 50 years old in good health and CMV-seronegative. The CDR3 reads CASIRRASGALGYEQYF. The CDR3 nucleotides read TGTGCCAGCATTCGGCGGGCTAGCGGGGCCCTCGGATACGAGCAGTACTTC.